These 18 T cell receptor beta chains originate from one sample sequenced in a study of OX40 agonist ivuxolimab in advanced cancers. Sequencing was performed with immunoSEQ multiplex PCR; in TCRdb, only in-frame clones are kept and a portion is missing. The sample includes over 30,000 clones, roughly four fifths of them seen just once. The specimen comprised CD4+ or CD8+ T cells sorted from blood, sampled in a trial of the OX40 agonist ivuxolimab. These receptors were collected from an adult with an advanced solid tumor such as melanoma, head and neck, liver or kidney cancer.

This sequence joins TRBV5-1 and TRBJ2-2, with 7 bases fitting TRBD2. CDR3 length equals 14 residues. V was pared by 3 bases and J by 6 bases, with 5 bases of the junction left unmatched. Germline assignment: CDR1 SGHRS and CDR2 YFSETQ. CDR3 sequence: CASSWDYGAGELFF. Written as DNA, the CDR3 is TGCGCCAGCAGCTGGGACTACGGGGCCGGGGAGCTGTTTTTT.

The rearrangement uses TRBV11-3 and TRBJ1-1, with D unclear. The length of the CDR3 is 14 residues. Deletions cut 4 bases from V and 0 bases from J, with 9 bases between. Germline V gene data show CDR1 as SGHNT and CDR2 as YENEEA. The CDR3: CASSSTLMNTEAFF. For the CDR3, the DNA is TGTGCCAGCAGCTCGACACTCATGAACACTGAAGCTTTCTTT.

The genes are TRBV25-1 and TRBJ2-5, with a possible D match to TRBD2 (6 bases). V lost 6 bases and J 5 bases, leaving 13 bases between the germline ends. Germline CDR1 and CDR2: MGHDK and SYGVNS. This CDR3 is 13 amino acids long. CDR3 sequence (DNA): TGTGCCAGCAGGGGACTCCTGATCGAGACCCAGTACTTC. Its translation: CASRGLLIETQYF.

This clone was recorded once. V is TRBV5-6 and J is TRBJ2-5; 13 positions match TRBD2. After removal of 0 bases from V and 5 bases from J, the junction contained 10 bases not matched to a gene. The CDR3 covers 18 residues. The germline gives CDR1 SGHDT, CDR2 YYEEEE. CDR3 sequence: CASSLERTSGRGLETQYF. CDR3 coding DNA: TGTGCCAGCAGCTTGGAGCGGACTAGCGGGAGAGGGTTGGAGACCCAGTACTTC.

CDR3 region: CASSFSGFQETQYF. Written as DNA, the CDR3 is TGCGCCAGCAGCTTTTCAGGTTTCCAAGAGACCCAGTACTTC. The chain employs TRBV5-1 and TRBJ2-5, with D uncertain. This CDR3 region has 14 residues. V was clipped by 2 bases and J by 1 base, with 9 bases between them. Per germline, CDR1 SGHRS and CDR2 YFSETQ. Variable domain in full (rest from reference TRBV5-1 and TRBJ2-5): KAGVTQTPRYLIKTRGQQVTLSCSPISGHRSVSWYQQTPGQGLQFLFEYFSETQRNKGNFPGRFSGRQFSNSRSEMNVSTLELGDSALYLCASSFSGFQETQYFGPGTRLLVL.

This clone was detected once. The V and J genes are TRBV7-2 and TRBJ1-5; no clear D. CDR1 is SGHTA, CDR2 FQGNSA, per germline. This CDR3 has 15 amino acids. Trimming took off 5 bases at V and 0 bases at J, with 11 bases between the two ends. In DNA, the CDR3 is TGTGCCAGCAGCCATTCCGGGGATAGCAATCAGCCCCAGCATTTT. Translating gives CASSHSGDSNQPQHF. The whole variable domain, filled in from reference TRBV7-2 and TRBJ1-5, reads GAGVSQSPSNKVTEKGKDVELRCDPISGHTALYWYRQSLGQGLEFLIYFQGNSAPDKSGLPSDRFSAERTGGSVSTLTIQRTQQEDSAVYLCASSHSGDSNQPQHFGDGTRLSIL.

The V gene is TRBV10-2, the J gene TRBJ1-2; maybe TRBD1 (5 bases). Trimming shortened V by 3 bases and J by 4 bases, and 12 bases separated the two germline ends. Germline loops: CDR1 WSHSY, CDR2 SAAADI. The CDR3 is 14 amino acids. CDR3 nucleotide sequence: TGCGCCAGCAGTGATGAGGGACCCGGCTATGGCTACACCTTC. Its protein is CASSDEGPGYGYTF.

The J gene is TRBJ1-4, the V gene TRBV5-1; no reliable D call. Deletions cut 4 bases from V and 4 bases from J, with 8 bases between. CDR1 and CDR2 (germline): SGHRS, YFSETQ. The CDR3 has 13 residues. The CDR3 nucleotides read TGCGCCAGCAGCAGGGTCGTTAATGAAAAACTGTTTTTT. Protein sequence: CASSRVVNEKLFF.

This sequence joins TRBV9 and TRBJ2-3; maybe TRBD2 (6 bases). The CDR3 is 16 residues long. Trimming took off 5 bases at V and 3 bases at J, with 19 bases between the two ends. Germline V CDR1 and CDR2: SGDLS, YYNGEE. The CDR3: CASSGYGGERTDTQYF. CDR3 coding DNA: TGTGCCAGCAGTGGCTACGGGGGAGAGAGGACAGATACGCAGTATTTT. Based on the CDR3 plus reference TRBV9 and TRBJ2-3, the full variable domain is DSGVTQTPKHLITATGQRVTLRCSPRSGDLSVYWYQQSLDQGLQFLIQYYNGEERAKGNILERFSAQQFPDLHSELNLSSLELGDSALYFCASSGYGGERTDTQYFGPGTRLTVL.

The chain is built from TRBV15 and TRBJ2-1, with D tentatively TRBD2 (5 bases). Germline V gene data show CDR1 as LNHNV and CDR2 as YYDKDF (reference sequence). CDR3 size: 16 residues. Between the trimmed V and J ends, which lost 5 bases and 4 bases, there was a span of 18 bases. The CDR3 region has the DNA TGTGCCACCAGCGGCCCGAGCCGGACTCTTTACAATGAGCAGTTCTTC. Protein sequence: CATSGPSRTLYNEQFF.

This rearrangement joins TRBV5-1 to TRBJ2-3; no reliable D call. With 0 bases removed from V and 1 base from J, the gap between germline ends came to 6 bases. This CDR3 spans 14 amino acids. The germline V gene encodes CDR1 SGHRS and CDR2 YFSETQ. CDR3 loop: CASSLVGRTDTQYF. The DNA for the CDR3 is TGCGCCAGCAGCTTGGTAGGGCGCACAGATACGCAGTATTTT.

This chain joins TRBV5-3 and TRBJ1-2, with D tentatively TRBD1 (5 bases). TRBV5-3 is assigned to the ORF class and has an uncertain function. V lost 0 bases, J lost 5 bases, and 14 bases lay in between. The CDR3 runs to 15 residues. The DNA of the CDR3 is TGTGCCAGAAGCTTGGGGCAGGGAGGGTGGTATGGCTACACCTTC. Its translation is CARSLGQGGWYGYTF.

The chain uses TRBV18 and TRBJ1-1; D not resolved. V lost 2 bases to trimming and J lost 4 bases, with 8 bases between them. CDR3 length: 13 residues. Germline assignment: CDR1 KGHSH and CDR2 LQKENI. The CDR3 reads CASSPRVATEAFF. DNA of the CDR3: TGTGCCAGCTCACCAAGGGTCGCCACTGAAGCTTTCTTT.

The chain recombines TRBV4-2 with TRBJ2-7; D perhaps matches TRBD2 (6 bases). CDR3 length equals 16 residues. With 3 bases removed from V and 0 bases from J, the gap between germline ends came to 15 bases. Germline V lookup: CDR1 LGHNA, CDR2 YNFKEQ. The CDR3 is CASSQGGLQNSYEQYF. DNA for the CDR3: TGTGCCAGCAGCCAGGGGGGTCTCCAGAACTCCTACGAGCAGTACTTC.

The chain recombines TRBV6-5 with TRBJ1-5, with TRBD1 matching over 7 bases. This CDR3 region has 13 residues. Germline assignment: CDR1 MNHEY and CDR2 SVGAGI. V lost 4 bases to trimming and J lost 9 bases; unmatched junction nucleotides: 6. CDR3 region: CASSSDRDRPQHF. The CDR3 DNA sequence: TGTGCCAGCAGTTCCGACAGGGATCGGCCCCAGCATTTT.

The J gene is TRBJ2-1, the V gene TRBV11-1; TRBD1 is a possible D gene (10 bases). In germline, CDR1 is SGHAT, CDR2 FQDESV (reference sequence). Trimming cost V 5 bases and J 9 bases, with 26 bases left between them. CDR3 length: 17 residues. DNA of the CDR3: TGTGCCAGCAGCCCGAGACAGGGGGCGGGAGGGGGGCGTGAGCAGTTCTTC. It encodes CASSPRQGAGGGREQFF.

A few counts support this clone. This rearrangement joins TRBV21-1 to TRBJ1-2. TRBV21-1 is a listed pseudogene. The CDR3 has 16 residues. CDR3 DNA sequence: TGTGCCAGGCGCCGAGATTGGGTGCAAGGTCGGTTTGGTTACACCTTC. Protein product: CARRRDWVQGRFGYTF.

The chain is built from TRBV5-1 and TRBJ2-4; D is ambiguous. The CDR3 contains 15 residues. The ends were cut back, 2 bases at V and 6 bases at J, with 15 bases in the middle. Germline loops: CDR1 SGHRS, CDR2 YFSETQ. The CDR3 loop reads CASSFQNSQGNIQYF. The CDR3, as DNA: TGCGCCAGCAGCTTCCAGAATAGCCAAGGAAACATTCAGTACTTC.